This T cell receptor beta chain derives from a study of graft-versus-host responses after intestinal transplantation. Background on the study: Recipients received multivisceral, liver-intestinal, or isolated intestinal transplants. Broader study findings: Some patients had graft-donor T cell macrochimerism, and their allografts showed high graft-versus-host to host-versus-graft clonal ratios.

With respect to this clone: What it binds is not known.

The CDR3 runs 14 residues. The germline V and J ends were trimmed by 2 bases and 7 bases, with 14 bases remaining between them. The germline V gene has CDR1 SGHDT and CDR2 YYEEEE. Here immunoSEQ multiplex PCR was the method, and the copy in TCRdb shows in-frame clones only, minus some. The sample has about 88,000 clones; under 95% are singletons. This clonotype originated in a human donor who was the organ donor for an intestinal transplant. The J gene is TRBJ2-3, the V gene TRBV5-6, with D perhaps TRBD2 (6 bases). The sample consisted of unstimulated CD4+ T cells sorted from spleen or lymph node cells, taken before transplant. The CDR3 is CASSLAGLGYTQYF. CDR3 nucleotide sequence: TGTGCCAGCAGCTTAGCGGGCCTGGGATATACGCAGTATTTT.